One sample yielded the 20 T cell receptor beta chains listed below, sequenced in a study of T cell responses to AZD1222 COVID-19 vaccine. TCRdb's copy holds only in-frame clones and misses some; the assay was immunoSEQ multiplex PCR. The sample lists approximately 100,000 clones, roughly 85% occurring once. Sequenced here: peripheral blood, sampled 28 days after the second AZD1222 dose. Receptors were obtained from an adult who received the AZD1222 COVID-19 vaccine.

The chain joins TRBV19 to TRBJ1-2; 9 nucleotides agree with TRBD1. J was trimmed by 7 bases and V by 6 bases; bases with no gene match: 6. Germline loops: CDR1 LNHDA, CDR2 SQIVND (reference sequence). This CDR3 spans 13 amino acids. This chain's CDR3 is CASRLDRGFGYTF. As DNA, the CDR3 is TGTGCCAGTAGGTTGGACAGGGGATTTGGCTACACCTTC.

This clone was observed a handful of times. The CDR3 nucleotides read TGTGCCAGCAGTATCAAGGGGGATAACACTGAAGCTTTCTTT. The encoded protein is CASSIKGDNTEAFF. This chain links TRBV2 with TRBJ1-1, with D tentatively TRBD1 (6 bases). Deletions cut 5 bases from V and 2 bases from J, with 12 bases between. CDR3 length: 14 amino acids. The germline V gene has CDR1 SNHLY and CDR2 FYNNEI.

For the CDR3, the DNA is TGTGCCAGCAGTGAATTCACTACGGGAATGAACACTGAAGCTTTCTTT. Translating it yields CASSEFTTGMNTEAFF. The genes are TRBV6-1 and TRBJ1-1; D uncertain. Looked up from germline, CDR1 is MNHNS and CDR2 is SASEGT. CDR3 length: 16 residues. V was shortened by 2 bases and J by 0 bases, with 13 bases between the two germline ends.

The rearrangement links TRBV19 to TRBJ2-5; tentative D call: TRBD2 (5 bases). In germline, CDR1 is LNHDA, CDR2 SQIVND (reference sequence). V gave up 5 bases and J gave up 1 base, with 17 bases separating them. This CDR3 spans 16 amino acids. The CDR3 spells CASSDPMRASQETQYF. The CDR3 region has the DNA TGTGCCAGTAGTGATCCCATGAGGGCTTCCCAAGAGACCCAGTACTTC.

The gene calls are TRBV6-5 and TRBJ1-4; weak D call: TRBD1 (6 bases). The V and J ends lost 2 bases and 3 bases respectively, with 10 bases between them. Germline loops: CDR1 MNHEY, CDR2 SVGAGI. This CDR3 has 15 residues. The CDR3: CASSYTRGSNEKLFF. The CDR3 DNA reads TGTGCCAGCAGTTACACCAGGGGCTCTAATGAAAAACTGTTTTTT.

The rearrangement links TRBV5-1 to TRBJ1-1, with D possibly matching TRBD1 (5 bases). CDR1 is SGHRS and CDR2 is YFSETQ in the germline V gene. There are 15 residues in the CDR3. Trimming removed 0 bases from V and 0 bases from J, with 9 bases in between. CDR3 sequence (DNA): TGCGCCAGCAGCTTGGAGGGGAACATGAACACTGAAGCTTTCTTT. Encoded protein: CASSLEGNMNTEAFF. The variable domain in full, with the rest retrieved from reference TRBV5-1 and TRBJ1-1, is KAGVTQTPRYLIKTRGQQVTLSCSPISGHRSVSWYQQTPGQGLQFLFEYFSETQRNKGNFPGRFSGRQFSNSRSEMNVSTLELGDSALYLCASSLEGNMNTEAFFGQGTRLTVV.

This chain joins TRBV18 and TRBJ1-5, with D tentatively TRBD1 (5 bases). Trimming shortened V by 9 bases and J by 2 bases, and 29 bases separated the two germline ends. From germline, CDR1 is KGHSH and CDR2 LQKENI. CDR3 length: 19 residues. The CDR3 DNA sequence: TGTGCCAGTTCCCCTCCGACAATAGATGCCAGGGAAGGCAATCAGCCCCAGCATTTT. It yields the protein CASSPPTIDAREGNQPQHF.

In this sample, this clone turned up once. The chain joins TRBV5-1 to TRBJ1-3; possibly TRBD1 for D (6 bases). The CDR3 is made up of 14 amino acids. V dropped 3 bases and J dropped 2 bases, with 9 bases sitting between them. Germline V lookup: CDR1 SGHRS, CDR2 YFSETQ. CDR3 nucleotide sequence: TGCGCCAGCAGCTCAGGGGTGGCTGGAAACACCATATATTTT. It encodes CASSSGVAGNTIYF.

V usage is TRBV10-3 and J usage is TRBJ2-1; 7 bases align to TRBD2. CDR3 size: 16 residues. After removal of 0 bases from V and 4 bases from J, the junction contained 6 bases not matched to a gene. The germline V gene has CDR1 ENHRY and CDR2 SYGVKD. Here the CDR3 reads CAISESWTSEYNEQFF. The DNA of the CDR3 is TGTGCCATCAGTGAGTCTTGGACTAGTGAATACAATGAGCAGTTCTTC.

The chain is built from TRBV3-1 (or the pseudogene TRBV3-2) and TRBJ2-1; 7 nucleotides match TRBD2. The V segment lost 0 bases and the J segment 7 bases; nucleotides outside the gene matches: 12. This CDR3 contains 17 residues. From germline, CDR1 is LGHDT and CDR2 YNNKEL (reference sequence). DNA of the CDR3: TGTGCCAGCAGCCAAGATTTGGCGGGAGTGGGGCGTAATGAGCAGTTCTTC. This encodes CASSQDLAGVGRNEQFF.

The gene calls are TRBV7-3 and TRBJ1-1; D may be TRBD1 (6 bases). The CDR3 has 15 amino acids. The V and J ends lost 4 bases and 0 bases respectively, with 12 bases between them. CDR1 is SGHTA, CDR2 FQGTGA, per germline. CDR3 in DNA: TGTGCCAGCAGCTCAGGGGCGATGTTGAACACTGAAGCTTTCTTT. Protein sequence: CASSSGAMLNTEAFF.

This rearrangement joins TRBV27 to TRBJ2-7, with 16 nucleotides matching TRBD2. The V gene's germline CDR1 is MNHEY and CDR2 SMNVEV (reference sequence). J was trimmed by 10 bases and V by 4 bases; bases with no gene match: 7. The CDR3 is 15 residues long. The CDR3 DNA follows: TGTGCCAGCAGTTATGGGACTAGCGGGAGGGCCCACCAGTACTTC. It translates to CASSYGTSGRAHQYF.

The chain combines TRBV7-2 with TRBJ1-3; 8 nucleotides line up with TRBD1. The CDR3 runs to 15 residues. With V trimmed by 3 bases and J by 6 bases, 7 bases remained unmatched. CDR1 is SGHTA, CDR2 FQGNSA, per germline. CDR3 protein: CASSFRGLRENTIYF. The DNA of the CDR3 is TGTGCCAGCAGCTTCAGGGGGCTTCGGGAAAACACCATATATTTT.

This clone was picked up one time. J is TRBJ1-4 and V is TRBV4-1; a weak D match, TRBD1 (5 bases). The V end was cut by 2 bases, the J end by 8 bases, with 15 bases between. Germline-derived CDR1 and CDR2 are MGHRA and YSYEKL. The CDR3 sequence is 15 residues long. CDR3 bases: TGCGCCAGCAGCCAATCAGGGCCGAGGGGCGAAAAACTGTTTTTT. It encodes CASSQSGPRGEKLFF.

The chain combines TRBV5-1 with TRBJ1-1; TRBD1 matches 12 bases. This CDR3 region has 15 residues. V shed 4 bases and J 5 bases; nucleotides not matched to a gene: 6. Germline V CDR1 and CDR2: SGHRS, YFSETQ. DNA of the CDR3: TGCGCCAGCAGCCCCCGGGACAGGGGGCAAACTGAAGCTTTCTTT. This encodes CASSPRDRGQTEAFF.

The chain uses TRBV30 and TRBJ2-2; TRBD1 matches at 7 bases. V lost 6 bases and J lost 6; bases outside the gene matches: 7. CDR1 is GTSNPN and CDR2 is SVGIG in the germline V gene (reference sequence). There are 13 residues in the CDR3. The CDR3 coding sequence is TGTGCCTGTAACTTCCAGGGGGCCGGGGAGCTGTTTTTT. It codes for CACNFQGAGELFF.

The CDR3 bases are TGTGCCAGCAGTGAGATTGGAAGGGCCCAGCATTTT. Encoded protein: CASSEIGRAQHF. The gene calls are TRBV6-1 and TRBJ1-5; no firm D call. This CDR3 contains 12 residues. Trimming left V 3 bases short and J 11 bases short, with 11 bases between. Germline values: CDR1 MNHNS, CDR2 SASEGT.

The gene calls are TRBV7-9 and TRBJ1-2; D perhaps matches TRBD1 (5 bases). CDR3 length equals 12 residues. V was pared by 6 bases and J by 6 bases, with 11 bases between. The germline CDR1 and CDR2 sequences are SEHNR and FQNEAQ (reference sequence). The CDR3 DNA is TGTGCCAGCAGACTGACAGAAGATGGCTACACCTTC. Translated, it gives CASRLTEDGYTF.

This rearrangement joins TRBV5-4 to TRBJ2-5; TRBD2 agrees at 8 bases. Germline trimming cut 6 bases from V and 2 bases from J; bases unmatched to any gene: 9. Germline CDR1 and CDR2: SGHNT and YYREEE (reference sequence). CDR3 length: 15 amino acids. CDR3 in DNA: TGTGCCAGCACCCCAACGGGGGGGAGGCAAGAGACCCAGTACTTC. Protein product: CASTPTGGRQETQYF.

V is TRBV19 and J is TRBJ1-1; tentative D call: TRBD1 (5 bases). The CDR3 is made up of 12 amino acids. CDR1 LNHDA and CDR2 SQIVND come from the germline V gene (reference sequence). Trimming removed 3 bases at V and 8 bases at J, with 10 bases between. CDR3: CASSILDREAFF. In DNA, the CDR3 is TGTGCCAGTAGTATTTTAGACAGAGAAGCTTTCTTT.